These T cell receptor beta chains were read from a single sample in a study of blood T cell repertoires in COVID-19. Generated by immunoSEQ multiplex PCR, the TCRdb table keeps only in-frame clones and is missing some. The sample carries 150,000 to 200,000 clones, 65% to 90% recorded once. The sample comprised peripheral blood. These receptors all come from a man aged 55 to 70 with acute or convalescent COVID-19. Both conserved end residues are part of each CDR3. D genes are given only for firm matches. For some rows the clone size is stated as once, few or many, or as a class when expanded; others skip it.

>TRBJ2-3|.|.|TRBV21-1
CASSKKTGGLAGGPMISTDTQYF
TGTGCCAGCAGCAAGAAGACAGGGGGACTAGCGGGAGGGCCGATGATTAGCACAGATACGCAGTATTTT
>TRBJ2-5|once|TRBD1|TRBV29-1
CSAPGGTGVIQETQYF
TGCAGCGCCCCAGGCGGGACAGGGGTGATCCAAGAGACCCAGTACTTC
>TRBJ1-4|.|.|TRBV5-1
CASSSGTTNEKLFF
TGCGCCAGCAGCTCAGGTACAACTAATGAAAAACTGTTTTTT
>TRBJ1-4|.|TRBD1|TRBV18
CASSPGTGADEKLFF
TGTGCCAGCTCCCCCGGGACAGGGGCGGATGAAAAACTGTTTTTT
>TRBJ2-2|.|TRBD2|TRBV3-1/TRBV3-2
CASSQEQLAGGTGELFF
TGTGCCAGCAGCCAAGAACAGCTAGCGGGGGGAACCGGGGAGCTGTTTTTT
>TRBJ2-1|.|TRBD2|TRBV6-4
CASSEGLAGVNEQFF
TGTGCCAGCAGTGAAGGGCTAGCGGGAGTTAATGAGCAGTTCTTC
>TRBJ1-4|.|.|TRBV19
CASSSEATNEKLFF
TGTGCCAGTAGTTCAGAAGCAACTAATGAAAAACTGTTTTTT
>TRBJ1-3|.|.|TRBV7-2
CASSLVATGNTIYF
TGTGCCAGCAGCTTAGTCGCGACTGGAAACACCATATATTTT
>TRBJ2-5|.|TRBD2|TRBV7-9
CASSLLAGGETQYF
TGTGCCAGCAGCTTGTTAGCGGGGGGAGAGACCCAGTACTTC
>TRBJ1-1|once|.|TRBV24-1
CATSDPGSEAFF
TGTGCCACCAGTGATCCTGGCAGTGAAGCTTTCTTT
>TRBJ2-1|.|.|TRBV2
CASSGGEYEQFF
TGTGCCAGCAGTGGGGGGGAATATGAGCAGTTCTTC
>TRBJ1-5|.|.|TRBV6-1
CASSERLGNQPQHF
TGTGCCAGCAGTGAGCGGTTGGGCAATCAGCCCCAGCATTTT
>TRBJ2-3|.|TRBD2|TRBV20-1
CSASHPGLASTDTQYF
TGCAGTGCTAGTCATCCGGGACTAGCGAGCACAGATACGCAGTATTTT
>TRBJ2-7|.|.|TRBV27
CASSPRWRDETYEQYF
TGTGCCAGCTCCCCTCGGTGGCGGGACGAAACCTACGAGCAGTACTTC
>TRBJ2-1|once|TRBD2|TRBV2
CASSVLAGGEQFF
TGTGCCAGCAGTGTCCTAGCGGGTGGTGAGCAGTTCTTC
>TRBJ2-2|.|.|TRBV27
CASTPTGNTGELFF
TGTGCCAGCACCCCGACAGGCAACACCGGGGAGCTGTTTTTT
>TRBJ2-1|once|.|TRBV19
CASRSSLLYNEQFF
TGTGCCAGTAGAAGTAGCCTCTTATACAATGAGCAGTTCTTC
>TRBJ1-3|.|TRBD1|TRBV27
CASGTGSSGNTIYF
TGTGCCAGCGGGACAGGGAGCTCTGGAAACACCATATATTTT
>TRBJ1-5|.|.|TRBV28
CASSLRGWSNQPQHF
TGTGCCAGCAGTTTAAGAGGGTGGAGCAATCAGCCCCAGCATTTT
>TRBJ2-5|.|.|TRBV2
CASTQGNEETQYF
TGTGCCAGCACACAGGGAAACGAAGAGACCCAGTACTTC
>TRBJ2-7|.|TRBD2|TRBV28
CASSPWAGGSYEQYF
TGTGCCAGCAGTCCGTGGGCGGGAGGTTCCTACGAGCAGTACTTC
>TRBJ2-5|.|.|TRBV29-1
CSVEDPLATGETQYF
TGCAGCGTTGAAGACCCCCTAGCGACGGGGGAGACCCAGTACTTC